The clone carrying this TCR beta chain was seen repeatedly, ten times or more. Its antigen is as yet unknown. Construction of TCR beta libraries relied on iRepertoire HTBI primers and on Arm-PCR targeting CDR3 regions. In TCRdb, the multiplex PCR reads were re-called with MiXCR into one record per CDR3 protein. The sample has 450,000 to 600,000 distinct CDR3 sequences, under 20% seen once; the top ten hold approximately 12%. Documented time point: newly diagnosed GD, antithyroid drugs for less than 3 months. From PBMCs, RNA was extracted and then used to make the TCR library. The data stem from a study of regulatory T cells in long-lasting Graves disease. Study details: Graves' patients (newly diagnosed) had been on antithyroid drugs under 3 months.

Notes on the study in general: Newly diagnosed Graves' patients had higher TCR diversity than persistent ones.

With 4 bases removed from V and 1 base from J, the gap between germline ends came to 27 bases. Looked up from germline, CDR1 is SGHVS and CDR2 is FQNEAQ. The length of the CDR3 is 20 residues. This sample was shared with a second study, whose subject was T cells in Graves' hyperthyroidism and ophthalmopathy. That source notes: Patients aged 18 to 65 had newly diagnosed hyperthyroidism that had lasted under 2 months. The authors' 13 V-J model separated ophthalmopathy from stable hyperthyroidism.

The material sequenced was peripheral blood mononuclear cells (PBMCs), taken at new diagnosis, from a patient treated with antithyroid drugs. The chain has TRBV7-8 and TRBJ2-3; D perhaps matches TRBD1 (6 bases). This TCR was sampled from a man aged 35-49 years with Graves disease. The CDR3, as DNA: TGTGCCAGCAGCTACCCCAAGCTGGGGGACACAAGGACCCGCACAGATACGCAGTATTTT. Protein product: CASSYPKLGDTRTRTDTQYF.